What follows are 11 T cell receptor beta chains derived from one specimen sequenced in a study of blood T cell repertoires in COVID-19. TCRdb's table, derived via immunoSEQ multiplex PCR, lists solely in-frame clones and lacks some. Seen here are a few hundred thousand clones, 80% to 90% observed once, and the top ten hold around 8%. Sequencing was done on a sample of peripheral blood. The receptor set was obtained from a woman in her fifties or sixties who had recovered from COVID-19.

Here the CDR3 reads CASSRGGGMLRGSPLHF. As DNA, the CDR3 is TGTGCCAGCAGCCGAGGGGGGGGGATGTTGCGAGGGTCACCCCTCCACTTT. The chain combines TRBV4-2 with TRBJ1-6; the D gene is possibly TRBD1 (6 bases). V lost 4 bases and J lost 10, with 23 bases in between. Germline-derived CDR1 and CDR2 are LGHNA and YNFKEQ. The CDR3 is made up of 17 amino acids.

This clone was picked up a small number of times. This sequence joins TRBV28 and TRBJ1-1, with 9 bases matching TRBD1. The CDR3 is 15 amino acids. Germline V gene data show CDR1 as MDHEN and CDR2 as SYDVKM. V was pared by 6 bases and J by 4 bases, with 9 bases of the junction left unmatched. The CDR3 region is CASRSQGATGTEAFF. CDR3 bases: TGTGCCAGCAGATCACAGGGGGCGACGGGCACTGAAGCTTTCTTT.

The J gene is TRBJ2-3, the V gene TRBV11-2; D perhaps matches TRBD2 (5 bases). The V gene's germline CDR1 is SGHAT and CDR2 FQNNGV. The CDR3 consists of 14 residues. The V gene lost 5 bases and the J gene lost 2 bases, with 11 bases spanning the gap. The CDR3 bases are TGTGCCAGCAGCGCCGGGATTTCCACAGATACGCAGTATTTT. It encodes CASSAGISTDTQYF.

The V call is TRBV4-3, the J call TRBJ2-6; 7 bases agree with TRBD1. This CDR3 is 17 amino acids long. Germline assignment: CDR1 LGHNA and CDR2 YSLEER. Trimming at V came to 4 bases and at J to 2 bases, leaving 8 bases not matched to a gene. The CDR3 region is CASSRVMTGTGANVLTF. As DNA, the CDR3 is TGCGCCAGCAGCCGGGTCATGACAGGGACTGGGGCCAACGTCCTGACTTTC.

The chain carries TRBV10-3 and TRBJ2-3; TRBD2 agrees at 7 bases. Looked up from germline, CDR1 is ENHRY and CDR2 is SYGVKD. V lost 1 base, J lost 4 bases, and 5 bases stayed unmatched. CDR3 length: 15 amino acids. The CDR3 region is CAISEFAGVADTQYF. The DNA of the CDR3 is TGTGCCATCAGTGAGTTTGCGGGAGTGGCAGATACGCAGTATTTT.

CDR3 coding DNA: TGTGCCAGCAGTTACTCTGCGGGCTATGGCTACACCTTC. Amino acid sequence: CASSYSAGYGYTF. The chain employs TRBV6-6 and TRBJ1-2, with no clear D. Germline lookup yields CDR1 MNHNY and CDR2 SVGAGI (reference sequence). The V end was cut by 0 bases, the J end by 4 bases, with 6 bases between. The CDR3 covers 13 residues.

The genes are TRBV7-2 and TRBJ1-3; tentative D call: TRBD1 (5 bases). Germline V gene data show CDR1 as SGHTA and CDR2 as FQGNSA. V was clipped by 9 bases and J by 3 bases, with 9 bases between them. This CDR3 region has 12 residues. The chain's CDR3 is CASGAGGNTIYF. The CDR3 coding sequence is TGTGCCAGTGGGGCAGGTGGAAACACCATATATTTT.

The count of this clone is one. The genes are TRBV18 and TRBJ1-2; 8 bases map to TRBD1. The J segment lost 3 bases and the V segment lost 6 bases, leaving 15 bases of the junction unmatched. Germline assignment: CDR1 KGHSH and CDR2 LQKENI. There are 17 residues in the CDR3. This CDR3 reads CASSNSPRGQGDYGYTF. The CDR3 DNA is TGTGCCAGCTCCAACTCCCCCCGCGGACAGGGCGACTATGGCTACACCTTC.

This rearrangement joins TRBV6-5 to TRBJ1-4; D may be TRBD1 (6 bases). V dropped 6 bases and J dropped 4 bases, with 12 bases sitting between them. Germline lookup yields CDR1 MNHEY and CDR2 SVGAGI. The CDR3 covers 14 residues. The CDR3 coding sequence is TGTGCCAGCAGGGAGAGAGGGGGTAATGAAAAACTGTTTTTT. This sequence encodes CASRERGGNEKLFF.

CDR3 bases: TGTGCCAGCAGCTTATCTCGCTCTGGAAACACCATATATTTT. Its translation is CASSLSRSGNTIYF. The chain uses TRBV7-9 and TRBJ1-3; D is unresolved. The germline V gene has CDR1 SEHNR and CDR2 FQNEAQ (reference sequence). V lost 2 bases, J lost 0 bases, and 5 bases lay in between. The CDR3 spans 14 residues.

The CDR3 coding sequence is TGCGCCAGCAGCTTGGGGGGGGACCACCCCGGAAGGGAGCAGTACTTC. Translated, it gives CASSLGGDHPGREQYF. V and J are TRBV5-1 and TRBJ2-7, with D perhaps TRBD2 (6 bases). In germline, CDR1 is SGHRS, CDR2 YFSETQ. With 0 bases removed from V and 7 bases from J, the gap between germline ends came to 20 bases. The CDR3 is 16 amino acids. The whole variable domain, filled in from reference TRBV5-1 and TRBJ2-7, reads KAGVTQTPRYLIKTRGQQVTLSCSPISGHRSVSWYQQTPGQGLQFLFEYFSETQRNKGNFPGRFSGRQFSNSRSEMNVSTLELGDSALYLCASSLGGDHPGREQYFGPGTRLTVT.